This T cell receptor (beta chain) was sequenced for a study of blood T cell repertoires in COVID-19. About the study: In each case, the material was cDNA or gDNA derived from T cells, B-cell-depleted T cells, or PBMCs.

Trimming stripped 4 bases from V and 4 bases from J, with 11 bases between. CDR1 is SGHRS and CDR2 is YFSETQ in the germline V gene. This CDR3 spans 13 amino acids. The table came from immunoSEQ multiplex PCR; TCRdb's copy has only in-frame clones and leaves some out. This sample has a few hundred thousand clones, with 70% to 90% found just once. The sequence was collected from a human donor in a cohort sampled during active COVID-19. The source material was peripheral blood. The chain combines TRBV5-1 with TRBJ2-5, with D unclear. CDR3 coding DNA: TGCGCCAGCAGCACCCAACAACGAGAGACCCAGTACTTC. As protein: CASSTQQRETQYF.